This TCR beta chain originates from a study of cytomegalovirus exposure and HLA in healthy donors. Overall study context: Ancestry clustering placed around 80% of approximately 370 genotyped donors in the Caucasian-associated cluster. General study results and limits: Associated with cytomegalovirus, according to the listing, were 150 to 200 TCR beta chains.

The CDR3 runs to 15 residues. The V segment lost 3 bases and the J segment 6 bases; nucleotides outside the gene matches: 11. Germline V gene sequence: CDR1 SGHNT, CDR2 YYREEE (reference sequence). Of note for this clone: Its target is unknown.

Primers: 60 Vbeta forward and 13 Jbeta reverse. The repertoire was sequenced with immunoSEQ multiplex PCR; TCRdb's copy has only in-frame clones and lacks some. The data show fewer than 150,000 clones, about two thirds seen once. The origin of this receptor is a woman in her thirties or forties in good health and CMV-seropositive. The genes are TRBV5-4 and TRBJ1-2; the match to TRBD1 covers 7 bases. The sequenced material came from PBMCs. The CDR3 is CASSYETDRFDGYTF. The CDR3 nucleotides are TGTGCCAGCAGCTATGAAACGGACAGGTTCGATGGCTACACCTTC.